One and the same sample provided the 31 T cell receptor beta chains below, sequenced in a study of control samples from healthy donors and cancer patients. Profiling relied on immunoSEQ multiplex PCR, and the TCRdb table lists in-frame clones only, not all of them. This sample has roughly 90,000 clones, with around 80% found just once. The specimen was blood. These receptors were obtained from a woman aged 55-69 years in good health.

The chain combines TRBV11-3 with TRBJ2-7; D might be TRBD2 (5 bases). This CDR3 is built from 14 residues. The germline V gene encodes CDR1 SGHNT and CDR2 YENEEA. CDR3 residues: CASPSGVPLHEQYF. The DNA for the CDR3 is TGTGCTAGCCCCAGCGGAGTACCTTTGCACGAGCAGTACTTC.

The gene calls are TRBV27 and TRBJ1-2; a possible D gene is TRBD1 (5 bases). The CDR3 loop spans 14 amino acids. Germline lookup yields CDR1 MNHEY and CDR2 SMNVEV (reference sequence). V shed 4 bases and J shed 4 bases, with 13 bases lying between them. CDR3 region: CASSSAGGSYGYTF. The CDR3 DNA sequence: TGTGCCAGCAGTTCAGCGGGGGGAAGCTATGGCTACACCTTC.

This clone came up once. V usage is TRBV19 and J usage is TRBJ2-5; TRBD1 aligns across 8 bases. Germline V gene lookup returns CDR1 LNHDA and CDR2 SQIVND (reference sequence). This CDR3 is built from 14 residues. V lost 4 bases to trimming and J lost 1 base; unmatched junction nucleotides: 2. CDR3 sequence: CASSTGTGQETQYF. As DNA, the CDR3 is TGTGCCAGTAGTACTGGGACAGGCCAAGAGACCCAGTACTTC.

CDR3 bases: TGTGCCACCAGTGAGTCCCTAGGAGGCGAGCAGTTCTTC. It specifies CATSESLGGEQFF. V is TRBV24-1 and J is TRBJ2-1; TRBD2 is a possible D gene (5 bases). Per the germline V gene, CDR1 is KGHDR and CDR2 is SFDVKD. Trimming cost V 4 bases and J 10 bases, with 13 bases left between them. The CDR3 has 13 residues.

In DNA, the CDR3 is TGTGCCAGCTCACCCTTGGGAGGGGCGTCCTACAATGAGCAGTTCTTC. Its translation: CASSPLGGASYNEQFF. This chain uses TRBV18 with TRBJ2-1; 7 nucleotides align to TRBD2. This CDR3 has 16 residues. Germline V gene lookup returns CDR1 KGHSH and CDR2 LQKENI. V lost 3 bases, J lost 1 base, and 6 bases stayed unmatched.

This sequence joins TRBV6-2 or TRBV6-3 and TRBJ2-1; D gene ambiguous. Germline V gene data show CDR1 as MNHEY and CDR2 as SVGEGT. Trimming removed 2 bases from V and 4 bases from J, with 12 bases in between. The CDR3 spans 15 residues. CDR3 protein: CASSYQRLSYNEQFF. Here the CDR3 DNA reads TGTGCCAGCAGTTACCAGCGCCTGTCGTACAATGAGCAGTTCTTC.

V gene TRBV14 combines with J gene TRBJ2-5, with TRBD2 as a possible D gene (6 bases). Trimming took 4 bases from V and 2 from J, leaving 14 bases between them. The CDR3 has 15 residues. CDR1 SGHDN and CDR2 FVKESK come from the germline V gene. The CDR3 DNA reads TGTGCCAGCAGCCGCGAATCTAGCGTACAAGAGACCCAGTACTTC. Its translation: CASSRESSVQETQYF.

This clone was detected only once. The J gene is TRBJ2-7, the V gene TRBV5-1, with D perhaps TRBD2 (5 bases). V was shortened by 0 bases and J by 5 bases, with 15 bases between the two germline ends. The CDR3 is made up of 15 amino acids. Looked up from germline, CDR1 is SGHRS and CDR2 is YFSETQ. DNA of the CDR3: TGCGCCAGCAGCTTGGGAGGGCTGTTCGCAGACGAGCAGTACTTC. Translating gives CASSLGGLFADEQYF.

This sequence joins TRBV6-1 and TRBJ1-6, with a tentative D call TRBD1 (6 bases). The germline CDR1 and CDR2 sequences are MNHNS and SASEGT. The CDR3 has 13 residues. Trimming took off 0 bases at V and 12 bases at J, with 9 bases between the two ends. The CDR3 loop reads CASSEAGGLPLHF. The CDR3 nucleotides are TGTGCCAGCAGTGAAGCTGGGGGCCTACCCCTCCACTTT.

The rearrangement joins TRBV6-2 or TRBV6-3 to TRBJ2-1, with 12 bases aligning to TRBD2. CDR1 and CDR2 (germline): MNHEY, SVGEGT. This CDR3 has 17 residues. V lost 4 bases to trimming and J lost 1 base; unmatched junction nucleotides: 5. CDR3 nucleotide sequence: TGTGCCAGCAGTTTCCGGACTAGCGGGATTTCCTACAATGAGCAGTTCTTC. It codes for CASSFRTSGISYNEQFF.

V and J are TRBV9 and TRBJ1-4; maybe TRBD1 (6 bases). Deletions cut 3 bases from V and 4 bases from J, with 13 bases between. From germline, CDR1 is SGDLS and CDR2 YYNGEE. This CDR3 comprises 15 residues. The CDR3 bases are TGTGCCAGCAGCGGTTCAGGGGCGAGTAATGAAAAACTGTTTTTT. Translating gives CASSGSGASNEKLFF.

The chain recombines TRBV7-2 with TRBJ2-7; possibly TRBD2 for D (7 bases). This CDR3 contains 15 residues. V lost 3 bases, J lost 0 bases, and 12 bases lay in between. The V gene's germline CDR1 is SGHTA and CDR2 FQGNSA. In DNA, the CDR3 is TGTGCCAGCAGCTTCTACCGGGGGGCCTCCTACGAGCAGTACTTC. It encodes CASSFYRGASYEQYF.

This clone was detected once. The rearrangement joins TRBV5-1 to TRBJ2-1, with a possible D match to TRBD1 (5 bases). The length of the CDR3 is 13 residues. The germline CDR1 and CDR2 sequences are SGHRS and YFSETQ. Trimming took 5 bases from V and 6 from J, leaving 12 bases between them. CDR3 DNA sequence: TGCGCCAGCAGGTTAGGGGTGGGCAATGAGCAGTTCTTC. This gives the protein CASRLGVGNEQFF.

In DNA, the CDR3 is TGCGCCAGCAGCCCCCGGACGGGACAGGGGTTTTCACCCCTCCACTTT. This translates into CASSPRTGQGFSPLHF. This chain joins TRBV5-1 and TRBJ1-6; 10 nucleotides align to TRBD1. V dropped 4 bases and J dropped 9; count of bases not matched to a gene: 10. Looked up from germline, CDR1 is SGHRS and CDR2 is YFSETQ. CDR3 size: 16 residues.

CDR3 nucleotide sequence: TGTGCCAGCAGCCGAGGACAGGGGAATGAAAAACTGTTTTTT. Protein product: CASSRGQGNEKLFF. The rearrangement uses TRBV7-7 and TRBJ1-4, with TRBD1 identical over 9 bases. The CDR3 is 14 residues long. The germline V gene has CDR1 SSHAT and CDR2 FNYEAQ (reference sequence). The trim removed 5 bases at V and 5 bases at J, leaving 3 bases unmatched.

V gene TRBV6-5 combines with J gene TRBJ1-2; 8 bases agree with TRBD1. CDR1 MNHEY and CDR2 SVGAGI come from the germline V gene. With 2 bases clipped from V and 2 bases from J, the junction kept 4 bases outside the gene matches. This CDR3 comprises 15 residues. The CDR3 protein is CASSYGQGTNYGYTF. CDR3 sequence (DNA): TGTGCCAGCAGTTACGGACAGGGAACGAACTATGGCTACACCTTC.

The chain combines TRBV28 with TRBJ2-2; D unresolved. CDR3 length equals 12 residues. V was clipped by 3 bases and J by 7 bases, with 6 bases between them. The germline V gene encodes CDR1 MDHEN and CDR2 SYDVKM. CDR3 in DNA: TGTGCCAGCAGTTTGCGCGACGGGGAGCTGTTTTTT. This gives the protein CASSLRDGELFF.

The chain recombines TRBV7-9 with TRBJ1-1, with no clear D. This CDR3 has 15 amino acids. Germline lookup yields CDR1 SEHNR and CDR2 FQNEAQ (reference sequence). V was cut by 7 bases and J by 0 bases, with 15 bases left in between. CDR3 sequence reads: CASIPLAAMNTEAFF. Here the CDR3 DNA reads TGTGCCAGCATCCCCCTGGCGGCCATGAACACTGAAGCTTTCTTT. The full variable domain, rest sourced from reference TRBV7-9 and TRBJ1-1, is DTGVSQNPRHKITKRGQNVTFRCDPISEHNRLYWYRQTLGQGPEFLTYFQNEAQLEKSRLLSDRFSAERPKGSFSTLEIQRTEQGDSAMYLCASIPLAAMNTEAFFGQGTRLTVV.

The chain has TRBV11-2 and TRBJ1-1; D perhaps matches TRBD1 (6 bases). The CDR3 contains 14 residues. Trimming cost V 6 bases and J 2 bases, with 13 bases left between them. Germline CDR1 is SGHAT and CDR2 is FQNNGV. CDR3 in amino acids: CASSWDTKNTEAFF. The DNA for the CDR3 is TGTGCCAGCAGTTGGGACACGAAAAACACTGAAGCTTTCTTT.

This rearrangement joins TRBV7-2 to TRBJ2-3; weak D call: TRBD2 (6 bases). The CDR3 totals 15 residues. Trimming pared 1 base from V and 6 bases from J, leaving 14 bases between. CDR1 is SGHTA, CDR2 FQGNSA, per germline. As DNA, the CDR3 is TGTGCCAGCAGCTTAGATGGGACTCCCACGGATACGCAGTATTTT. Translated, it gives CASSLDGTPTDTQYF.

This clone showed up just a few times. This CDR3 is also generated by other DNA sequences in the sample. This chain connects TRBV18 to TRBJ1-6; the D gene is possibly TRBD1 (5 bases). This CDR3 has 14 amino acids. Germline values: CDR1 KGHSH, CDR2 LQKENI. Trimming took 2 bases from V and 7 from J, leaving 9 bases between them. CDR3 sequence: CASSPAGQNSPLHF. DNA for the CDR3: TGTGCCAGCTCACCAGCAGGGCAAAATTCACCCCTCCACTTT. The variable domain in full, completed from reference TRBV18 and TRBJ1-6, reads NAGVMQNPRHLVRRRGQEARLRCSPMKGHSHVYWYRQLPEEGLKFMVYLQKENIIDESGMPKERFSAEFPKEGPSILRIQQVVRGDSAAYFCASSPAGQNSPLHFGNGTRLTVT.

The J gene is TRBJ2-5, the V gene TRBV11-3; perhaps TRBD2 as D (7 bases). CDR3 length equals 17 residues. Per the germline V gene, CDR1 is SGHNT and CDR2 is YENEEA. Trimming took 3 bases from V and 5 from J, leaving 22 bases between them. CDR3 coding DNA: TGTGCCAGCAGCTTCGGGCCTAGCGGCCCCGACAGGGAGACCCAGTACTTC. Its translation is CASSFGPSGPDRETQYF.

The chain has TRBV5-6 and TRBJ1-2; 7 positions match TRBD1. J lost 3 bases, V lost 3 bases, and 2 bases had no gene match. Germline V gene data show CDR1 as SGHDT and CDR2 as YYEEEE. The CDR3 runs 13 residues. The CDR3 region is CASSYGTDYGYTF. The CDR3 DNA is TGTGCCAGCAGCTACGGGACAGACTATGGCTACACCTTC.

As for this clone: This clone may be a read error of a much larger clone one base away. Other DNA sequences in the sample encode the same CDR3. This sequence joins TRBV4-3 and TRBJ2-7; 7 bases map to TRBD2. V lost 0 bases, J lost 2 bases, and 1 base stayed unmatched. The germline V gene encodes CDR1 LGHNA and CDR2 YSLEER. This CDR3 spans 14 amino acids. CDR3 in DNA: TGCGCCAGCAGCCAAGAGGGGGGGACCTACGAGCAGTACTTC. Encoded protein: CASSQEGGTYEQYF.

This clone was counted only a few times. The CDR3 loop reads CASSKTSGNYEQYF. In DNA, the CDR3 is TGTGCCAGCAGCAAGACTAGCGGGAACTACGAGCAGTACTTC. The rearrangement joins TRBV7-9 to TRBJ2-7, with 11 bases that match TRBD2. V lost 5 bases and J lost 3; bases outside the gene matches: 3. The CDR3 runs to 14 residues. CDR1 SEHNR and CDR2 FQNEAQ come from the germline V gene (reference sequence).

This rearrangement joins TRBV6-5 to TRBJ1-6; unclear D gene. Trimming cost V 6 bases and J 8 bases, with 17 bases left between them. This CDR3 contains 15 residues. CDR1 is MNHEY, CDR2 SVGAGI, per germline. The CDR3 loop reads CASRGWETIDSPLHF. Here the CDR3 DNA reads TGTGCCAGCAGGGGTTGGGAGACAATCGATTCACCCCTCCACTTT.

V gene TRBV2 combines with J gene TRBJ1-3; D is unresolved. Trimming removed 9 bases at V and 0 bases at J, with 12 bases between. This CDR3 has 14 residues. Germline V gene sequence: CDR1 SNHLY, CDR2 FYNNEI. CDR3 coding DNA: TGTGCCAGTGGGCGCGGGGACTCTGGAAACACCATATATTTT. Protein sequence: CASGRGDSGNTIYF.

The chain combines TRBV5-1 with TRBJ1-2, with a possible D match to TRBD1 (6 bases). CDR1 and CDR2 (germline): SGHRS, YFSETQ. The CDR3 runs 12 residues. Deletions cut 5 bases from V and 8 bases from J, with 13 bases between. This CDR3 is CASSQQGEGYTF. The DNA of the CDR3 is TGCGCCAGCAGTCAACAGGGAGAAGGCTACACCTTC.

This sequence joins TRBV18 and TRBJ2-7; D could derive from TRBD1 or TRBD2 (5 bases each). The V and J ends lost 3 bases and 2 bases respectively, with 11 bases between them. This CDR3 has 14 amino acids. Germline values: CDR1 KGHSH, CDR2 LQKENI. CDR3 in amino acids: CASSPGTDAYEQYF. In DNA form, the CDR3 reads TGTGCCAGCTCACCGGGGACGGACGCCTACGAGCAGTACTTC.

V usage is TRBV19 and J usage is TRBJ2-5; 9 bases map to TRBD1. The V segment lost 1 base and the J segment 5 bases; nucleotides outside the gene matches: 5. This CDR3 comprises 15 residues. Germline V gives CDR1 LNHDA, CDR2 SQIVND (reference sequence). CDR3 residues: CASSIVTGGQETQYF. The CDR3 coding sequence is TGTGCCAGTAGTATAGTTACAGGGGGCCAGGAGACCCAGTACTTC.

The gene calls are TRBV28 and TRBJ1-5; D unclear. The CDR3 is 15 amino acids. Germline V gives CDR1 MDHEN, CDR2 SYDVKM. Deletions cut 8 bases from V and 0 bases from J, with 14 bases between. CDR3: CASGWRGSSNQPQHF. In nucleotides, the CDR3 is TGTGCCAGCGGTTGGCGGGGAAGTAGCAATCAGCCCCAGCATTTT.